This TCR beta chain was sequenced in a study of blood T cell repertoires in COVID-19. Per the original methods: Reference gene primer amplification yielded estimated nucleated cell counts. Profiled with immunoSEQ multiplex PCR; TCRdb holds only in-frame clones, not every one. That table is the source of V, J and clone size, and D and trimming were worked out from the DNA. The sample yields a few hundred thousand clones, 80% to 90% seen once. CDR3 length: 16 amino acids. In germline, CDR1 is SGHVS, CDR2 FNYEAQ. V was shortened by 5 bases and J by 0 bases, with 11 bases between the two germline ends. This chain connects TRBV7-6 to TRBJ1-6, with D uncertain. The sample was PBMCs or T cells enriched from blood (not recorded which). The sequence was collected from a woman aged 45 to 65 who had recovered from COVID-19. The CDR3 here is CASSPPKSSYNSPLHF. For the CDR3, the DNA is TGTGCCAGCAGCCCGCCGAAGAGCTCCTATAATTCACCCCTCCACTTT.